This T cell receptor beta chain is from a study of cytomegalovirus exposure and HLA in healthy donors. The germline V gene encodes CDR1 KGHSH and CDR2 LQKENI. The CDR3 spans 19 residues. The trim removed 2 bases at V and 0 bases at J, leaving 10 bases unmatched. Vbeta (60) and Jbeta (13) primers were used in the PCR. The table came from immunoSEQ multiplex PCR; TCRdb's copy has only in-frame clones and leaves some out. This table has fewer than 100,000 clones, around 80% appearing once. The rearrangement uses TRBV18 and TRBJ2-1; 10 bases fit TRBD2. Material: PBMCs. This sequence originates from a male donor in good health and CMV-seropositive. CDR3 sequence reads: CASSPTTVASGSSYNEQFF. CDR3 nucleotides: TGTGCCAGCTCACCAACCACCGTGGCTAGCGGGAGCTCCTACAATGAGCAGTTCTTC.